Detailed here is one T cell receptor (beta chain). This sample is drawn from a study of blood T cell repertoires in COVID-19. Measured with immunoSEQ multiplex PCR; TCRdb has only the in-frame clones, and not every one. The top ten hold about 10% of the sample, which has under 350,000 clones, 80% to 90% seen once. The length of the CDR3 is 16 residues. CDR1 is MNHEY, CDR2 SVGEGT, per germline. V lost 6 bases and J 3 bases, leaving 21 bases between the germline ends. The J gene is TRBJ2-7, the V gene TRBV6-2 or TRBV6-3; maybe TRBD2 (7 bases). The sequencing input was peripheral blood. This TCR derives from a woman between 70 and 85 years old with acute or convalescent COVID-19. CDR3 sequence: CASRPSRGAKDYEQYF. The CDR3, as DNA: TGTGCCAGCAGGCCTAGTCGGGGGGCGAAGGACTACGAGCAGTACTTC.